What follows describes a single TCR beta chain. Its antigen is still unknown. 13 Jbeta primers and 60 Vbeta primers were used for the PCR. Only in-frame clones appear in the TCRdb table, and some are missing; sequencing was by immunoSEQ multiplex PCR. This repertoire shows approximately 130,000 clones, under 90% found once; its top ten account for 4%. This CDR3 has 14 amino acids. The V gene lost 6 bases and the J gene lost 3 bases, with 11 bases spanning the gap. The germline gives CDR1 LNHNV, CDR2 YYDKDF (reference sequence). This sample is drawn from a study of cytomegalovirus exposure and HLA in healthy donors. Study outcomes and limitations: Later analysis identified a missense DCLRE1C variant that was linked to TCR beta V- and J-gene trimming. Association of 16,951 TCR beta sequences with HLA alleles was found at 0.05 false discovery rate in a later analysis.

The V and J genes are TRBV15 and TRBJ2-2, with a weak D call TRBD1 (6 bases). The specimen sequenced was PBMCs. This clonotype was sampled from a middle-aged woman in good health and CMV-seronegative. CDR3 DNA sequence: TGTGCCACCAGACTGGACAGATACACCGGGGAGCTGTTTTTT. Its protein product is CATRLDRYTGELFF. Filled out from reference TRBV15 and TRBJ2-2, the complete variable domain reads DAMVIQNPRYQVTQFGKPVTLSCSQTLNHNVMYWYQQKSSQAPKLLFHYYDKDFNNEADTPDNFQSRRPNTSFCFLDIRSPGLGDTAMYLCATRLDRYTGELFFGEGSRLTVL.